This T cell receptor beta chain stems from a study of shared clonotypes between healthy human individuals. As handled by the study authors: From ImmunoSEQ came sequences covering only the junction and carrying no quality scores, so filtering differed. Some clones are missing from TCRdb's copy, which holds only in-frame ones; the method was immunoSEQ multiplex PCR. That table is the source of V, J and clone size, and D and trimming were worked out from the DNA. The data show a few hundred thousand clones, roughly 78% seen once. Within Nashville, Tennessee resided all donors, each a Caucasian adult. This sequence originates from a woman in her 40s in good health. Some clones in this sample may be carry-over from other donors' samples. Sequences were obtained from PBMCs.

The CDR3 nucleotides are TGCGCCAGCAGCCAAGTAGTAGCCGCCGAGGGCAATGAGCAGTTCTTC. This gives the protein CASSQVVAAEGNEQFF. The chain has TRBV4-3 and TRBJ2-1, with D maybe TRBD2 (5 bases). Trimming took 1 base from V and 6 from J, leaving 16 bases between them. The CDR3 consists of 16 residues. Germline lookup yields CDR1 LGHNA and CDR2 YSLEER.